This T cell receptor (beta chain) was recovered during a study of shared clonotypes between healthy human individuals. Study details: Samples came from two female and a few male donors aged 18 to 49. Study-wide findings and caveats: Sequencing depth was predicted to influence how clonotypes are shared among donors. Genetic and exposure-history diversity was limited by the few donors.

Germline V gives CDR1 SGHAT, CDR2 FQNNGV. The length of the CDR3 is 13 residues. Trimming stripped 2 bases from V and 1 base from J, with 4 bases between. This clone was found many times. The antigen is not known. Some 90 million PBMCs supplied genomic DNA for unsorted samples. Clones were read by immunoSEQ multiplex PCR, and TCRdb kept only the in-frame ones, dropping some. The repertoire holds fewer than 550,000 clones, with 60% to 80% as singletons. This clonotype originated in a woman aged 40 to 55 in good health. Some clones in this sample may be carry-over from other donors' samples. Sample: PBMCs. The chain couples TRBV11-2 to TRBJ2-3, with unresolved D. The CDR3 bases are TGTGCCAGCAGCTTACTGGGCACAGATACGCAGTATTTT. Translating it yields CASSLLGTDTQYF. The full variable domain, completed using reference TRBV11-2 and TRBJ2-3, is EAGVAQSPRYKIIEKRQSVAFWCNPISGHATLYWYQQILGQGPKLLIQFQNNGVVDDSQLPKDRFSAERLKGVDSTLKIQPAKLEDSAVYLCASSLLGTDTQYFGPGTRLTVL.